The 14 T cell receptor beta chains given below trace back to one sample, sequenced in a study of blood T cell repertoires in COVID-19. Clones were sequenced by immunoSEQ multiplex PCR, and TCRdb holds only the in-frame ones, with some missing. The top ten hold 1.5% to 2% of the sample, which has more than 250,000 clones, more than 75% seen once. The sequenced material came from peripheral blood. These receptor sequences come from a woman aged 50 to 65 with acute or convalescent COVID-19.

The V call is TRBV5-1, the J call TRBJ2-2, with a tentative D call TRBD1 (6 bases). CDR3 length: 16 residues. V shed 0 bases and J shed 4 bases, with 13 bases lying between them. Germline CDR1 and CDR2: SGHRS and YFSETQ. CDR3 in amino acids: CASSLDLDRSTGELFF. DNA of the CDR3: TGCGCCAGCAGCTTGGATCTGGACAGAAGCACCGGGGAGCTGTTTTTT.

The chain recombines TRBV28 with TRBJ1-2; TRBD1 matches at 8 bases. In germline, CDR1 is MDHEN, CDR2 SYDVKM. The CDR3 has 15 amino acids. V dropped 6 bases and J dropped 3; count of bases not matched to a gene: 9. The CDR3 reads CASRQPGGADYGYTF. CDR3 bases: TGTGCCAGCAGACAGCCAGGGGGCGCGGACTATGGCTACACCTTC.

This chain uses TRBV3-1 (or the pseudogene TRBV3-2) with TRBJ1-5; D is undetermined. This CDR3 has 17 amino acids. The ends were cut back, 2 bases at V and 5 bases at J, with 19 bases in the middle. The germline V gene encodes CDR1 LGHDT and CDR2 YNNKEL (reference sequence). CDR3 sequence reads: CASSQMAEARVYQPQHF. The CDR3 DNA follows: TGTGCCAGCAGCCAAATGGCGGAGGCGCGGGTTTATCAGCCCCAGCATTTT.

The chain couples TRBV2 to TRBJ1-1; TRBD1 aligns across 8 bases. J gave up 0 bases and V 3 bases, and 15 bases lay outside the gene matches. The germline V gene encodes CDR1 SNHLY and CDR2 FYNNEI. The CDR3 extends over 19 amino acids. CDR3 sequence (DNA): TGTGCCAGCAGTGACCCTTTGGACAGGGTAATAGGGATGAACACTGAAGCTTTCTTT. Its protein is CASSDPLDRVIGMNTEAFF.

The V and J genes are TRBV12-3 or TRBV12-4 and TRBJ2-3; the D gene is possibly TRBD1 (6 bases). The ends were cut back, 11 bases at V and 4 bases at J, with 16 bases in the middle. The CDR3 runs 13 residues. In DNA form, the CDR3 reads TGTGCCTGTAACAGGGATATGGCAGATACGCAGTATTTT. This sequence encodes CACNRDMADTQYF.

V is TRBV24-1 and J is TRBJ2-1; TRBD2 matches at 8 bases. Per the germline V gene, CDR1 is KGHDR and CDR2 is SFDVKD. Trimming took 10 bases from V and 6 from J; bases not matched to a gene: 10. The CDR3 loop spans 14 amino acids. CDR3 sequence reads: CATSPSGSPNEQFF. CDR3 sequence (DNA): TGTGCCACGTCCCCCAGCGGGAGTCCCAATGAGCAGTTCTTC.

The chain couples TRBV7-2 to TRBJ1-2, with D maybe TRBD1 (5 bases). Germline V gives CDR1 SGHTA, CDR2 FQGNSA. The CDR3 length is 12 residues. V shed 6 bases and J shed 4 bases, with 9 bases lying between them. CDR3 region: CASSGGIYGYTF. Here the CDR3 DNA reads TGTGCCAGCAGTGGGGGGATCTATGGCTACACCTTC.

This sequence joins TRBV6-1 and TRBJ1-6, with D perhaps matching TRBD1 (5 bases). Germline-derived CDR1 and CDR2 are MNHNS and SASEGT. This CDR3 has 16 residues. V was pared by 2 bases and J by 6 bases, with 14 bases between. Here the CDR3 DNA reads TGTGCCAGCAGTGAACTCGCAGGGAACGCTAATTCACCCCTCCACTTT. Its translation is CASSELAGNANSPLHF.

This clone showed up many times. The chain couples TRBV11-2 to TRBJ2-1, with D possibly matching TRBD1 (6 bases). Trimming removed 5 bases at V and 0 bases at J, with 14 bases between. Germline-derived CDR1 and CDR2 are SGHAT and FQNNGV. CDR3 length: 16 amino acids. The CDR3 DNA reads TGTGCCAGCAGCCCCGTTAGGGGGACCTCCTACAATGAGCAGTTCTTC. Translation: CASSPVRGTSYNEQFF.

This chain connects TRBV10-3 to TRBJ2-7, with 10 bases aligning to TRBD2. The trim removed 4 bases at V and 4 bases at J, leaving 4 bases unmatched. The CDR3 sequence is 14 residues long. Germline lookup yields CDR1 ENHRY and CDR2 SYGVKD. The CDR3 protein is CAISAAGGPYEQYF. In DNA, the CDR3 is TGTGCCATCAGTGCAGCGGGAGGGCCGTACGAGCAGTACTTC.

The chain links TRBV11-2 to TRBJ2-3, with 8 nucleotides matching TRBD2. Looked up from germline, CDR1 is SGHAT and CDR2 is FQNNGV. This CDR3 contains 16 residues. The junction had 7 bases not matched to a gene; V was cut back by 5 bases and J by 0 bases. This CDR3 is CASSRGLAASTDTQYF. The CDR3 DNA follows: TGTGCCAGCAGCCGAGGACTAGCCGCTAGCACAGATACGCAGTATTTT.

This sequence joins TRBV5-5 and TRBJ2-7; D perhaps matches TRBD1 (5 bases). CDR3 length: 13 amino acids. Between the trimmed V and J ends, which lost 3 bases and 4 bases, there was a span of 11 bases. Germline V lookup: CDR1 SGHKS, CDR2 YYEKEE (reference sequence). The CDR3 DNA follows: TGTGCCAGCAGCTATCGGCAGGGTTACGAGCAGTACTTC. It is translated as CASSYRQGYEQYF.

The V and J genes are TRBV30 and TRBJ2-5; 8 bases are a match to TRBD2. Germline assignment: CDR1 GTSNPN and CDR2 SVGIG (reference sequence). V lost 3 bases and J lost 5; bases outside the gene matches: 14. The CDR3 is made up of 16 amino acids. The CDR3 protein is CAWSLRIGLATETQYF. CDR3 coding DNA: TGTGCCTGGAGCTTACGGATCGGACTAGCAACGGAGACCCAGTACTTC. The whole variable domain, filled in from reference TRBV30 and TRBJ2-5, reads SQTIHQWPATLVQPVGSPLSLECTVEGTSNPNLYWYRQAAGRGLQLLFYSVGIGQISSEVPQNLSASRPQDRQFILSSKKLLLSDSGFYLCAWSLRIGLATETQYFGPGTRLLVL.

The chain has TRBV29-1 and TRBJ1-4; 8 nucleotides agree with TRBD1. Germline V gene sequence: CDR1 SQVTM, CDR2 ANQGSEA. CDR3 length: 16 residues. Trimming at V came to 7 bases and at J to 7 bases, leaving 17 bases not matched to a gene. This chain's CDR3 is CSAWARLQGVGEKLFF. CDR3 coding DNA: TGCAGCGCCTGGGCGCGTTTACAGGGGGTTGGTGAAAAACTGTTTTTT.